Following are 31 T cell receptor beta chains from one sample sequenced in a study of shared clonotypes between healthy human individuals. The data were produced by immunoSEQ multiplex PCR, yet TCRdb's version contains in-frame clones alone and is incomplete. The sample records 550,000 to 800,000 clones, about 90% being singletons. Sequencing input: memory CD8+ T cells from PBMCs. Subset noted: CD45RO+ cells pooled with CCR7-negative TemRA cells. These receptors originate from a man between 18 and 29 years old in good health. Some clones in this sample may be carry-over from other donors' samples.

In DNA, the CDR3 is TGTGCCAGCAGCCCCATTGATAGGGGCATAAACTACGAGCAGTACTTC. Protein product: CASSPIDRGINYEQYF. The J gene is TRBJ2-7, the V gene TRBV4-2; maybe TRBD1 (5 bases). Germline assignment: CDR1 LGHNA and CDR2 YNFKEQ. The V end was cut by 4 bases, the J end by 3 bases, with 19 bases between. The CDR3 is 16 residues long.

The chain uses TRBV28 and TRBJ1-1, with a possible D match to TRBD1 (5 bases). CDR1 is MDHEN and CDR2 is SYDVKM in the germline V gene. V was cut by 3 bases and J by 3 bases, with 8 bases left in between. This CDR3 is built from 13 residues. CDR3 in DNA: TGTGCCAGCAGTTTCGAGGGGTACACTGAAGCTTTCTTT. It is translated as CASSFEGYTEAFF.

V and J are TRBV9 and TRBJ1-1; 9 nucleotides line up with TRBD1. Trimming cost V 2 bases and J 3 bases; bases outside gene matches: 14. The CDR3 extends over 18 amino acids. Germline V gene lookup returns CDR1 SGDLS and CDR2 YYNGEE. The CDR3 nucleotides read TGTGCCAGCAGCGTTACCCCCGGACAGGGGAAGTCTGACACTGAAGCTTTCTTT. Its protein is CASSVTPGQGKSDTEAFF.

The genes are TRBV29-1 and TRBJ1-1, with D hard to call. Trimming cost V 6 bases and J 5 bases, with 13 bases left between them. Germline V gene sequence: CDR1 SQVTM, CDR2 ANQGSEA. CDR3 length: 12 residues. The CDR3 region has the DNA TGCAGCGTCTACAGAGGTGGAACTGAAGCTTTCTTT. Translation: CSVYRGGTEAFF.

The V call is TRBV5-8, the J call TRBJ1-1, with 7 bases aligning to TRBD1. The CDR3 has 15 amino acids. With V trimmed by 0 bases and J by 10 bases, 12 bases remained unmatched. CDR1 is SGHTS and CDR2 is YDEGEE in the germline V gene. The CDR3 coding sequence is TGTGCCAGCAGCTTGGAGACAGGGTCCCTTTTTCCAGCTTTCTTT. Its translation: CASSLETGSLFPAFF.

The chain uses TRBV27 and TRBJ2-3; 14 bases are a match to TRBD2. Trimming removed 5 bases from V and 5 bases from J; junction bases left unmatched: 12. Germline assignment: CDR1 MNHEY and CDR2 SMNVEV (reference sequence). The length of the CDR3 is 18 residues. Here the CDR3 DNA reads TGTGCCAGCAGTACGGGACTAGCGGGAGTAGGAGGGCGAGATACGCAGTATTTT. Protein: CASSTGLAGVGGRDTQYF.

This rearrangement joins TRBV7-2 to TRBJ2-7; D unresolved. V lost 5 bases, J lost 2 bases, and 16 bases lay in between. CDR3 size: 15 residues. From germline, CDR1 is SGHTA and CDR2 FQGNSA. CDR3 region: CASSPSYGPTYEQYF. The CDR3 region has the DNA TGTGCCAGCAGCCCTAGTTACGGACCCACCTACGAGCAGTACTTC.

The rearrangement links TRBV28 to TRBJ1-1; maybe TRBD1 (6 bases). The germline V gene has CDR1 MDHEN and CDR2 SYDVKM. Trimming pared 2 bases from V and 4 bases from J, leaving 11 bases between. The CDR3 sequence is 14 residues long. CDR3 sequence: CASSLGLQGTEAFF. The DNA for the CDR3 is TGTGCCAGCAGTTTAGGCCTACAGGGCACTGAAGCTTTCTTT.

The chain employs TRBV11-2 and TRBJ2-1, with D unresolved. The CDR3 spans 15 residues. V was cut by 1 base and J by 0 bases, with 7 bases left in between. Germline CDR1 and CDR2: SGHAT and FQNNGV. DNA for the CDR3: TGTGCCAGCAGCTTAGGACCCAGCTCCTACAATGAGCAGTTCTTC. The encoded protein is CASSLGPSSYNEQFF.

This chain uses TRBV28 with TRBJ2-5; D is possibly TRBD1 (5 bases). Trimming shortened V by 3 bases and J by 4 bases, and 9 bases separated the two germline ends. The CDR3 is 13 amino acids. The germline gives CDR1 MDHEN, CDR2 SYDVKM. The CDR3 DNA follows: TGTGCCAGCAGTTTCAAGGGGATAGAGACCCAGTACTTC. It yields the protein CASSFKGIETQYF.

This clone was seen just once. A junction boundary mismatches the germline segment, possibly from a read error. The V call is TRBV4-1, the J call TRBJ2-7, with 8 bases aligning to TRBD1. This CDR3 has 13 amino acids. Germline values: CDR1 MGHRA, CDR2 YSYEKL. In DNA form, the CDR3 reads TGCGCCAGCAGCCATTCTTTACCGGGACAGGTATGCTTC. Protein sequence: CASSHSLPGQVCF.

The V gene is TRBV9, the J gene TRBJ1-3, with D perhaps TRBD1 (5 bases). The V end lost 4 bases, the J end lost 0 bases, and 23 bases lay between the germline ends. CDR3 length equals 19 residues. CDR1 is SGDLS and CDR2 is YYNGEE in the germline V gene. The CDR3 here is CASSPQGNLPPPSGNTIYF. The CDR3 DNA follows: TGTGCCAGCAGCCCGCAGGGTAACCTACCACCGCCCTCTGGAAACACCATATATTTT.

The rearrangement uses TRBV28 and TRBJ1-2; no firm D call. The CDR3 has 16 amino acids. Germline values: CDR1 MDHEN, CDR2 SYDVKM. V was shortened by 6 bases and J by 1 base, with 18 bases between the two germline ends. The CDR3 coding sequence is TGTGCCAGCAGCTCCCCCGGAAGGCCCTTTAACTATGGCTACACCTTC. As protein: CASSSPGRPFNYGYTF.

CDR3 protein: CASSEGRTVGYNEQFF. The CDR3 bases are TGTGCCAGCAGTGAAGGTCGGACAGTGGGCTACAATGAGCAGTTCTTC. The chain joins TRBV2 to TRBJ2-1, with D possibly matching TRBD1 (6 bases). The CDR3 totals 16 residues. V was trimmed by 1 base and J by 3 bases, leaving 13 bases between them. Germline loops: CDR1 SNHLY, CDR2 FYNNEI.

This chain links TRBV7-9 with TRBJ2-7; D is unresolved. The CDR3 runs 13 residues. Trimming shortened V by 5 bases and J by 3 bases, and 11 bases separated the two germline ends. The germline V gene encodes CDR1 SEHNR and CDR2 FQNEAQ (reference sequence). The CDR3 DNA sequence: TGTGCCAGCAGCCCCCGTTCTGTCTACGAGCAGTACTTC. It yields the protein CASSPRSVYEQYF.

This clone was counted a single time. The chain links TRBV15 to TRBJ2-1; D is ambiguous. The CDR3 totals 14 residues. The germline gives CDR1 LNHNV, CDR2 YYDKDF (reference sequence). The ends were cut back, 0 bases at V and 10 bases at J, with 13 bases in the middle. The CDR3 loop reads CATSRDEPFDEQFF. CDR3 nucleotide sequence: TGTGCCACCAGCAGAGATGAACCATTTGACGAGCAGTTCTTC.

Points on this clone: This sequence is one base from a far larger clone and is likely a read error. This likely comes from a read error, as the CDR3 has no conserved phenylalanine or tryptophan at its end. The chain uses TRBV9 and TRBJ2-3, with 8 bases lining up with TRBD2. V lost 1 base and J lost 2; bases outside the gene matches: 3. This CDR3 is 15 amino acids long. The V gene's germline CDR1 is SGDLS and CDR2 YYNGEE. The CDR3 loop is CASSVLAGPTDTQYS. As DNA, the CDR3 is TGTGCCAGCAGCGTACTAGCGGGCCCCACAGATACGCAGTATTCT.

This chain links TRBV11-2 with TRBJ1-2; D is possibly TRBD1 (5 bases). The CDR3 runs 18 residues. Germline CDR1 reads SGHAT; CDR2 reads FQNNGV. V lost 2 bases and J 4 bases, leaving 23 bases between the germline ends. The CDR3 sequence is CASSLLVWGRARGYGYTF. The CDR3 region has the DNA TGTGCCAGCAGCTTATTAGTGTGGGGCAGGGCGCGTGGCTATGGCTACACCTTC.

This chain connects TRBV27 to TRBJ2-6, with a weak D call TRBD1 (6 bases). The CDR3 contains 17 residues. CDR1 MNHEY and CDR2 SMNVEV come from the germline V gene (reference sequence). The V end was cut by 6 bases, the J end by 0 bases, with 15 bases between. CDR3 residues: CASRAQGIVSGANVLTF. As DNA, the CDR3 is TGTGCCAGCAGGGCTCAGGGGATCGTCTCTGGGGCCAACGTCCTGACTTTC.

The chain is built from TRBV30 and TRBJ2-5; D gene uncertain. The DNA matches TRBJ2-7 better at its end, which makes the J call doubtful. CDR1 and CDR2 (germline): GTSNPN, SVGIG (reference sequence). This CDR3 is 14 amino acids long. CDR3 loop: CAWSSQTSAYEQYF. The CDR3 coding sequence is TGTGCCTGGAGCAGTCAGACATCTGCCTACGAGCAGTACTTC.

The CDR3 loop is CASALGVQETQYF. The CDR3 nucleotides are TGTGCCAGCGCCCTCGGGGTTCAAGAGACCCAGTACTTC. The V gene is TRBV13, the J gene TRBJ2-5, with D perhaps matching TRBD2 (5 bases). CDR1 and CDR2 from the germline V gene are PRHDT and FYEKMQ (reference sequence). V shed 8 bases and J shed 2 bases, with 12 bases lying between them. The CDR3 is 13 amino acids. Based on the CDR3 plus reference TRBV13 and TRBJ2-5, the full variable domain is AAGVIQSPRHLIKEKRETATLKCYPIPRHDTVYWYQQGPGQDPQFLISFYEKMQSDKGSIPDRFSAQQFSDYHSELNMSSLELGDSALYFCASALGVQETQYFGPGTRLLVL.

The chain recombines TRBV9 with TRBJ2-3; D unresolved. The CDR3 sequence is 13 residues long. Trimming removed 0 bases from V and 10 bases from J, with 12 bases in between. The germline CDR1 and CDR2 sequences are SGDLS and YYNGEE. The CDR3 bases are TGTGCCAGCAGCGTAGGTCCTGGTTGGGCGCAGTATTTT. It is translated as CASSVGPGWAQYF.

The chain recombines TRBV7-6 with TRBJ2-7; D is perhaps TRBD2 (6 bases). With 3 bases removed from V and 0 bases from J, the gap between germline ends came to 12 bases. Germline loops: CDR1 SGHVS, CDR2 FNYEAQ. The CDR3 length is 15 residues. CDR3 DNA: TGTGCCAGCAGCTTGAGCCGGGGGAGCTCCTACGAGCAGTACTTC. Translated, it gives CASSLSRGSSYEQYF.

The chain joins TRBV4-2 to TRBJ2-3; D ambiguous. The V gene's germline CDR1 is LGHNA and CDR2 YNFKEQ. V was pared by 1 base and J by 0 bases, with 2 bases between. The length of the CDR3 is 13 residues. As DNA, the CDR3 is TGTGCCAGCAGCCAAGTTAGCACAGATACGCAGTATTTT. Its protein product is CASSQVSTDTQYF.

The chain has TRBV5-1 and TRBJ2-2; 14 positions match TRBD2. The trim removed 1 base at V and 7 bases at J, leaving 6 bases unmatched. CDR1 and CDR2 from the germline V gene are SGHRS and YFSETQ. The CDR3 is made up of 17 amino acids. CDR3 in amino acids: CASSLLRLAGGIGELFF. The CDR3 nucleotides read TGCGCCAGCAGCTTGTTAAGACTAGCGGGAGGGATCGGGGAGCTGTTTTTT.

This sequence joins TRBV7-8 and TRBJ2-7; D not resolved. The germline V gene has CDR1 SGHVS and CDR2 FQNEAQ. The CDR3 loop spans 13 amino acids. V was trimmed by 4 bases and J by 2 bases, leaving 9 bases between them. CDR3 protein: CASSSSMAYEQYF. DNA of the CDR3: TGTGCCAGCAGCTCTTCGATGGCCTACGAGCAGTACTTC.

The chain employs TRBV28 and TRBJ2-7; D may be TRBD1 (6 bases). The V end lost 5 bases, the J end lost 4 bases, and 21 bases lay between the germline ends. CDR1 and CDR2 (germline): MDHEN, SYDVKM. This CDR3 has 16 amino acids. The chain's CDR3 is CASSLYGWAGEYEQYF. In DNA, the CDR3 is TGTGCCAGCAGTCTCTATGGGTGGGCAGGGGAATACGAGCAGTACTTC.

J is TRBJ2-7 and V is TRBV4-1; 13 nucleotides match TRBD2. J gave up 1 base and V 3 bases, and 0 bases lay outside the gene matches. The V gene's germline CDR1 is MGHRA and CDR2 YSYEKL. The CDR3 loop spans 15 amino acids. CDR3 sequence: CASSQTSGGSYEQYF. The CDR3 DNA follows: TGCGCCAGCAGCCAGACTAGCGGGGGGTCCTACGAGCAGTACTTC.

This chain links TRBV7-9 with TRBJ2-7, with a weak D call TRBD1 (6 bases). Trimming stripped 5 bases from V and 2 bases from J, with 16 bases between. Germline CDR1 is SEHNR and CDR2 is FQNEAQ (reference sequence). This CDR3 comprises 15 residues. The CDR3 loop reads CASSTTLGAPYEQYF. The CDR3 bases are TGTGCCAGCAGCACCACGCTGGGGGCCCCCTACGAGCAGTACTTC.

Here the CDR3 reads CASSLSFSKGKETQYF. The CDR3 nucleotides read TGTGCCAGCAGCTTAAGTTTTAGTAAAGGGAAAGAGACCCAGTACTTC. This chain uses TRBV7-9 with TRBJ2-5, with D hard to call. V gave up 2 bases and J gave up 3 bases, with 16 bases separating them. The germline V gene encodes CDR1 SEHNR and CDR2 FQNEAQ (reference sequence). The CDR3 has 16 amino acids.

V is TRBV9 and J is TRBJ1-1; tentatively, D is TRBD1 (5 bases). Germline lookup yields CDR1 SGDLS and CDR2 YYNGEE. This CDR3 spans 15 amino acids. The V end lost 0 bases, the J end lost 4 bases, and 13 bases lay between the germline ends. The CDR3, as DNA: TGTGCCAGCAGCGTAGGTAATCGGGGGTTCACTGAAGCTTTCTTT. Protein product: CASSVGNRGFTEAFF.